This paragraph covers one TCR beta chain sequence. The antigen remains unidentified. The sample belongs to a study of radiotherapy plus CTLA-4 blockade in lung cancer. Study at large: Objective responses occurred in around 18% of patients; around 30% had disease control. Study outcomes and limitations: TCR clones of tumor origin grew in blood after radiotherapy plus ipilimumab.

Receiving focal radiation plus CTLA-4 blockade with ipilimumab were patients who had chemo-refractory metastatic non-small-cell lung cancer. The CDR3 runs to 15 residues. Germline-derived CDR1 and CDR2 are MNHEY and SVGAGI. Trimming took 5 bases from V and 2 from J, leaving 13 bases between them. The assay was immunoSEQ multiplex PCR, and TCRdb's table has in-frame clones only and misses some. This sample yields over 85,000 clones, of which roughly 85% are seen a single time; more than 20% belongs to the top ten. The sequenced sample was peripheral blood, obtained from a patient treated with radiotherapy plus ipilimumab. The rearrangement uses TRBV6-5 and TRBJ1-5, with D possibly matching TRBD1 (5 bases). This receptor was obtained from a human donor with non-small cell lung cancer that progressed on radiotherapy plus ipilimumab. The CDR3 is CASSLTGAGNQPQHF. The CDR3 DNA reads as TGTGCCAGCAGTCTCACAGGAGCGGGCAATCAGCCCCAGCATTTT.